This T cell receptor (beta chain) was identified during a study of blood T cell repertoires in COVID-19. V shed 5 bases and J shed 0 bases, with 13 bases lying between them. This CDR3 region has 15 residues. Per the germline V gene, CDR1 is LGHNT and CDR2 is FRNRAP. TCRdb's copy holds only in-frame clones and misses some; the assay was immunoSEQ multiplex PCR. In the table there are roughly 100,000 clones, 90% to 95% of which are singletons. The sequencing sample was made of peripheral blood. The rearrangement joins TRBV12-5 to TRBJ1-1; perhaps TRBD1 as D (6 bases). The receptor was derived from a human donor in a cohort sampled during active COVID-19. The CDR3 loop is CASGNRQAMNTEAFF. Written as DNA, the CDR3 is TGTGCTAGTGGTAACAGACAGGCCATGAACACTGAAGCTTTCTTT. The full variable domain, with the rest looked up from reference TRBV12-5 and TRBJ1-1, is DARVTQTPRHKVTEMGQEVTMRCQPILGHNTVFWYRQTMMQGLELLAYFRNRAPLDDSGMPKDRFSAEMPDATLATLKIQPSEPRDSAVYFCASGNRQAMNTEAFFGQGTRLTVV.